Below are 19 T cell receptor beta chains sequenced from a single sample in a study of T cells in Graves' hyperthyroidism and ophthalmopathy. TCR beta CDR3 regions were amplified from RNA. When the TCR CDR3 underwent first-round RT-PCR, the HTBI primer set was used. TCRdb fed the multiplex PCR reads into MiXCR, producing one record per CDR3 protein. This sample yields about 380,000 distinct CDR3 sequences, of which approximately 18% are seen a single time; 40% belongs to the top ten. Material: blood. The receptors derive from a man between 18 and 29 years old with Graves' ophthalmopathy.

The rearrangement uses TRBV6-4 and TRBJ1-6; D is unclear. V was trimmed by 0 bases and J by 9 bases, leaving 9 bases between them. This CDR3 contains 14 residues. Germline V gene data show CDR1 as MRHNA and CDR2 as SNTAGT. CDR3 region: CASSDSAEGSPLHF. The CDR3 DNA follows: TGTGCCAGCAGTGACTCAGCGGAGGGTTCACCCCTCCACTTT.

This clonotype was counted only a few times. The chain couples TRBV5-1 to TRBJ2-4, with 8 bases aligning to TRBD1. CDR3 length: 16 amino acids. The germline V gene encodes CDR1 SGHRS and CDR2 YFSETQ. The V and J ends lost 3 bases and 6 bases, in that order; junction bases with no gene match: 11. The CDR3 DNA reads TGCGCCAGCAGCTGGACAGGGTTTAGGGCCCCAAACATTCAGTACTTC. This encodes CASSWTGFRAPNIQYF.

This clonotype occurred many times. The V and J genes are TRBV11-2 and TRBJ1-2; weak D call: TRBD1 (6 bases). The V gene's germline CDR1 is SGHAT and CDR2 FQNNGV. V dropped 2 bases and J dropped 4 bases, with 14 bases sitting between them. This CDR3 has 15 residues. CDR3 coding DNA: TGTGCCAGCAGCTTACCACCAACAGGGTTCTATGGCTACACCTTC. Its translation is CASSLPPTGFYGYTF.

This clonotype was seen many times. The chain joins TRBV6-2 or TRBV6-3 to TRBJ2-7, with no clear D. Trimming left V 5 bases short and J 0 bases short, with 11 bases between. From germline, CDR1 is MNHEY and CDR2 SVGEGT. CDR3 length: 14 residues. CDR3 in amino acids: CASSTHRISYEQYF. In nucleotides, the CDR3 is TGTGCCAGCAGTACCCACCGAATCTCCTACGAGCAGTACTTC.

There are many counts of this clonotype. V is TRBV11-2 and J is TRBJ1-1, with TRBD1 matching over 8 bases. In germline, CDR1 is SGHAT, CDR2 FQNNGV. The CDR3 totals 15 residues. V lost 5 bases, J lost 4 bases, and 9 bases stayed unmatched. In DNA, the CDR3 is TGTGCCAGCAGCCCCAGTACAGGGGGGATCACTGAAGCTTTCTTT. It yields the protein CASSPSTGGITEAFF.

A single count supports this clonotype. A much larger clone differs from this one at a single base, so this may be a read error. This chain connects TRBV3-1 to TRBJ1-1; 7 positions match TRBD1. The CDR3 sequence is 13 residues long. The germline V gene has CDR1 LGHDT and CDR2 YNNKEL (reference sequence). The CDR3, as DNA: TGTGCCAGCATCCAAATAGACAGGGAGGAAGCTTTCTTT. This gives the protein CASIQIDREEAFF.

This clonotype was seen many times. The chain is built from TRBV20-1 and TRBJ2-1, with D hard to call. Trimming left V 5 bases short and J 0 bases short, with 5 bases between. The CDR3 loop spans 12 amino acids. Germline CDR1 and CDR2: DFQATT and SNEGSKA (reference sequence). CDR3 amino acids: CSAPRSYNEQFF. The CDR3 DNA reads TGCAGTGCTCCGCGCTCCTACAATGAGCAGTTCTTC.

This clonotype was detected ten times or more. V is TRBV11-2 and J is TRBJ1-1, with 8 bases lining up with TRBD1. The CDR3 sequence is 16 residues long. Germline V CDR1 and CDR2: SGHAT, FQNNGV. Trimming removed 6 bases from V and 2 bases from J; junction bases left unmatched: 11. The CDR3 coding sequence is TGTGCCAGCAGTTCCCCGACAGGGGAGGGAAACACTGAAGCTTTCTTT. It encodes CASSSPTGEGNTEAFF.

This clonotype was detected many times. The chain uses TRBV10-3 and TRBJ2-7; 9 bases agree with TRBD1. The CDR3 totals 15 residues. The trim removed 8 bases at V and 1 base at J, leaving 9 bases unmatched. CDR1 and CDR2 from the germline V gene are ENHRY and SYGVKD. The CDR3 sequence: CAIGQGGQGSYEQYF. The CDR3 nucleotides read TGTGCCATCGGCCAAGGCGGACAGGGGTCCTACGAGCAGTACTTC.

This clonotype was seen ten or more times. V is TRBV2 and J is TRBJ2-7, with 10 positions matching TRBD1. Germline CDR1 is SNHLY and CDR2 is FYNNEI. The junction had 8 bases not matched to a gene; V was cut back by 10 bases and J by 2 bases. This CDR3 spans 14 amino acids. Here the CDR3 reads CAIRGQGQTYEQYF. The CDR3 nucleotides read TGTGCCATCAGGGGACAGGGGCAAACCTACGAGCAGTACTTC.

This clonotype was counted many times. The CDR3 loop reads CASSLGGQGVYGYTF. DNA of the CDR3: TGTGCCAGCAGCTTGGGGGGACAGGGGGTGTATGGCTACACCTTC. V usage is TRBV5-8 and J usage is TRBJ1-2; TRBD1 matches 11 bases. The CDR3 contains 15 residues. With 0 bases clipped from V and 5 bases from J, the junction kept 3 bases outside the gene matches. Germline V gene lookup returns CDR1 SGHTS and CDR2 YDEGEE.

Ten or more counts support this clonotype. This rearrangement joins TRBV7-9 to TRBJ2-5; 15 nucleotides match TRBD2. From germline, CDR1 is SEHNR and CDR2 FQNEAQ (reference sequence). V dropped 4 bases and J dropped 5; count of bases not matched to a gene: 8. This CDR3 region has 17 residues. The CDR3 DNA reads as TGTGCCAGCAGCTCCGGACTAGCGGGGGGGCATCGGGAGACCCAGTACTTC. This translates into CASSSGLAGGHRETQYF.

The rearrangement joins TRBV9 to TRBJ2-1; 8 positions match TRBD1. The CDR3 is made up of 16 amino acids. Trimming took 4 bases from V and 4 from J; bases not matched to a gene: 10. Germline V lookup: CDR1 SGDLS, CDR2 YYNGEE. The CDR3 protein is CASSSGGGTGYNEQFF. The CDR3 region has the DNA TGTGCCAGCAGCTCCGGAGGGGGGACAGGTTACAATGAGCAGTTCTTC.

In its sample, this clonotype was seen a few times. This CDR3 is CASSDRGTNEKLFF. The CDR3 bases are TGTGCCAGCAGTGACCGGGGGACTAATGAAAAACTGTTTTTT. V usage is TRBV6-1 and J usage is TRBJ1-4; tentative D call: TRBD1 (5 bases). The CDR3 sequence is 14 residues long. The V end lost 3 bases, the J end lost 2 bases, and 7 bases lay between the germline ends. The germline V gene has CDR1 MNHNS and CDR2 SASEGT.

Concerning this clonotype: The junction does not match germline at one end; this may be a read error. CDR3 DNA sequence: TGTGCCACCAGCAGGTTCGGACAAACTTACCAAGGGACCCAGTACTTC. Encoded protein: CATSRFGQTYQGTQYF. The V call is TRBV15, the J call TRBJ2-5, with TRBD1 as a possible D gene (5 bases). The CDR3 totals 16 residues. The germline V gene encodes CDR1 LNHNV and CDR2 YYDKDF (reference sequence).

For this clonotype: This may stem from a read error, because a much larger clone lies one nucleotide away. This CDR3 is CAGSPGTGHYNEQFF. The CDR3, as DNA: TGTGCCGGCAGTCCCGGGACGGGACACTACAATGAGCAGTTCTTC. The gene calls are TRBV6-1 and TRBJ2-1; maybe TRBD1 (6 bases). The CDR3 contains 15 residues. Germline loops: CDR1 MNHNS, CDR2 SASEGT.

This clonotype was seen repeatedly, ten times or more. The CDR3 DNA reads TGTGCCAGCAGTTTCACAGTCGGGGATGGCTACACCTTC. Amino acid sequence: CASSFTVGDGYTF. The V call is TRBV27, the J call TRBJ1-2; no clear D. V was trimmed by 3 bases and J by 6 bases, leaving 11 bases between them. Germline V gene sequence: CDR1 MNHEY, CDR2 SMNVEV (reference sequence). This CDR3 is 13 amino acids long.

The V call is TRBV3-1, the J call TRBJ1-1; D is perhaps TRBD1 (5 bases). Germline CDR1 reads LGHDT; CDR2 reads YNNKEL (reference sequence). This CDR3 contains 15 residues. V was clipped by 6 bases and J by 1 base, with 15 bases between them. CDR3 in amino acids: CASSAWGDPNTEAFF. The CDR3 DNA follows: TGTGCCAGCAGTGCTTGGGGGGACCCGAACACTGAAGCTTTCTTT.

The chain combines TRBV5-4 with TRBJ2-5; TRBD1 matches 7 bases. The V gene's germline CDR1 is SGHNT and CDR2 YYREEE (reference sequence). Germline trimming cut 3 bases from V and 3 bases from J; bases unmatched to any gene: 5. The CDR3 extends over 14 amino acids. The CDR3 DNA reads as TGTGCCAGCAGCTCAATCGGGACAGAAGAGACCCAGTACTTC. This codes for CASSSIGTEETQYF.